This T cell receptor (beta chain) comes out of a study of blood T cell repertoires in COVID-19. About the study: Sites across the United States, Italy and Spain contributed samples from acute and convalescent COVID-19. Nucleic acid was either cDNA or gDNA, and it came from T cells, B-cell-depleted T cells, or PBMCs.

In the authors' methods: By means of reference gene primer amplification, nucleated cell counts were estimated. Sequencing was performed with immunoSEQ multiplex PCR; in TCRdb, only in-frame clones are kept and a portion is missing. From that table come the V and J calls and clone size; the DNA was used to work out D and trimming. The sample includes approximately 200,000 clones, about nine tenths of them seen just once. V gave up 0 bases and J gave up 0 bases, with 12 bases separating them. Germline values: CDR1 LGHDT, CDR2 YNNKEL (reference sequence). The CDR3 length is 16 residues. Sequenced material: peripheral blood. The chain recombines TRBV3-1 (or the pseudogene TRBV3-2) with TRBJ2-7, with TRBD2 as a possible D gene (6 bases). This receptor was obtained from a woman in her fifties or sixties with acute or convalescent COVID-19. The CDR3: CASSQDWIGSSYEQYF. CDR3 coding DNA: TGTGCCAGCAGCCAAGATTGGATCGGGAGCTCCTACGAGCAGTACTTC.